This T cell receptor beta chain was captured by sequencing in a study of blood T cell repertoires in COVID-19. Study-level information: Both acute and convalescent COVID-19 samples were obtained from the United States, Italy and Spain. Sources were T cells, B-cell-depleted T cells, or PBMCs; the material itself was cDNA or gDNA.

This CDR3 comprises 14 residues. The V gene lost 4 bases and the J gene lost 8 bases, with 15 bases spanning the gap. CDR1 is MDHEN and CDR2 is SYDVKM in the germline V gene. Sequencing was performed with immunoSEQ multiplex PCR; in TCRdb, only in-frame clones are kept and a portion is missing. In the table there are hundreds of thousands of clones, nearly 90% of which are singletons. Sequences were obtained from peripheral blood. The TCR comes from a man between 18 and 29 years old with active or convalescent COVID-19. The chain combines TRBV28 with TRBJ2-1, with a weak D call TRBD2 (5 bases). The CDR3 nucleotides read TGTGCCAGCAGTTCAGATCTAGCCGGGGATGAGCAGTTCTTC. It codes for CASSSDLAGDEQFF.